What follows describes a single TCR beta chain. Its specificity is unknown. This specimen belongs to a study of cytomegalovirus exposure and HLA in healthy donors. Overall study results and limits: Sequences of the TCR beta chain were said to predict the HLA-A and HLA-B alleles of most subjects accurately.

Though probably carrying unrecorded immune exposures, donors were nominally healthy at sampling. V lost 5 bases and J 6 bases, leaving 19 bases between the germline ends. The length of the CDR3 is 15 residues. Per the germline V gene, CDR1 is LNHDA and CDR2 is SQIVND (reference sequence). Vbeta (60) and Jbeta (13) primers were used in the PCR. Libraries were prepared by immunoSEQ multiplex PCR; TCRdb keeps only in-frame clonotypes and omits some of them. The data include 95,000 to 150,000 clones; the top ten clones carry roughly 4%. The material sequenced was PBMCs. This sequence joins TRBV19 and TRBJ1-1, with D perhaps matching TRBD1 (6 bases). The TCR originated in a man aged 18 to 30 in good health and CMV-seronegative. In DNA, the CDR3 is TGTGCCAGTAGTCTAAGACAGGCGTTCTTGGCTGAAGCTTTCTTT. Amino acid sequence: CASSLRQAFLAEAFF.